The 25 T cell receptor beta chains below were found in one sample sequenced in a study of T and B cells in COVID-19 patients. Each TRB amplification used roughly 240-550 ng of genomic DNA from blood. BIOMED2 TRB-A/B primer pools were used in multiplex TRB PCR. From the multiplex PCR reads, TCRdb called clonotypes with MiXCR, one entry per CDR3 protein. The repertoire has some 5,000 distinct CDR3 sequences, approximately 30% of them found once; the top ten carry around 35%. What was sequenced was blood. All receptors derive from a human donor with active COVID-19.

The gene calls are TRBV11-1 and TRBJ2-1; unclear D gene. The ends were cut back, 5 bases at V and 3 bases at J, with 11 bases in the middle. There are 14 residues in the CDR3. Germline-derived CDR1 and CDR2 are SGHAT and FQDESV (reference sequence). The CDR3 DNA reads TGTGCCAGCAGCAACTGGGGATACTACAATGAGCAGTTCTTC. This translates into CASSNWGYYNEQFF.

Of note for this clonotype: Possible read error: a much larger clone is one base away. This chain connects TRBV6-2 or TRBV6-3 to TRBJ2-7, with D perhaps matching TRBD2 (5 bases). Trimming left V 0 bases short and J 7 bases short, with 22 bases between. Germline V gene data show CDR1 as MNHEY and CDR2 as SVGEGT. The CDR3 contains 17 residues. Here the CDR3 reads CASSYSNSAAAVYEQYF. CDR3 coding DNA: TGTGCCAGCAGTTACTCGAATTCAGCGGCGGCCGTTTATGAGCAGTACTTC.

This clonotype is deemed medium-sized. This chain connects TRBV19 to TRBJ2-7; no clear D. Germline V lookup: CDR1 LNHDA, CDR2 SQIVND (reference sequence). The V and J ends lost 3 bases and 2 bases respectively, with 8 bases between them. The CDR3 has 13 amino acids. In DNA, the CDR3 is TGTGCCAGTAGTATCGCCGTAGCCTACGAGCAGTACTTC. Protein product: CASSIAVAYEQYF.

There are a few counts of this clonotype. V is TRBV10-3 and J is TRBJ1-1, with D perhaps matching TRBD1 (6 bases). This CDR3 has 13 residues. In germline, CDR1 is ENHRY, CDR2 SYGVKD. V shed 5 bases and J shed 7 bases, with 14 bases lying between them. The CDR3 sequence: CAISPGQPIEAFF. CDR3 sequence (DNA): TGTGCCATCAGTCCAGGACAGCCTATTGAAGCTTTCTTT.

The chain couples TRBV5-6 to TRBJ2-3; 14 nucleotides match TRBD2. Germline CDR1 reads SGHDT; CDR2 reads YYEEEE. This CDR3 region has 17 residues. The V gene end was trimmed by 0 bases and the J gene end by 11 bases; junction bases not matched to a gene: 11. CDR3 protein: CASSLAGTSGSAELQYF. The DNA for the CDR3 is TGTGCCAGCAGCTTGGCCGGGACTAGCGGGAGCGCAGAGTTGCAGTATTTT.

Concerning this clonotype: Possible read error: a much larger clone is one base away. The CDR3 DNA follows: TGTGCCACCAGAGACCCACGCGACGCGGGAGACCTGACTTTC. It encodes CATRDPRDAGDLTF. The chain employs TRBV24-1 and TRBJ2-6, with 7 bases matching TRBD2. Germline loops: CDR1 KGHDR, CDR2 SFDVKD. There are 14 residues in the CDR3. The V segment lost 7 bases and the J segment 15 bases; nucleotides outside the gene matches: 14.

This clonotype rates as medium-sized (0.01 to 0.1%). The chain carries TRBV12-3 or TRBV12-4 and TRBJ2-3; the match to TRBD2 covers 12 bases. This CDR3 spans 16 amino acids. V shed 3 bases, J shed 3 bases, and the junction held 4 bases outside the gene matches. The CDR3: CASSLTSGRRTDTQYF. DNA of the CDR3: TGTGCCAGCAGTTTGACTAGCGGGAGACGAACAGATACGCAGTATTTT.

The CDR3 nucleotides read TGCAGTGCTACCCATAGGACTCTCACCGGGGAGCTGTTTTTT. This gives the protein CSATHRTLTGELFF. This sequence joins TRBV20-1 and TRBJ2-2; the D gene is possibly TRBD2 (5 bases). CDR3 length equals 14 residues. CDR1 and CDR2 (germline): DFQATT, SNEGSKA (reference sequence). V was trimmed by 4 bases and J by 4 bases, leaving 13 bases between them.

By share of the sample, this clonotype is medium-sized. V usage is TRBV27 and J usage is TRBJ2-3; TRBD2 is a possible D gene (6 bases). Germline V gene sequence: CDR1 MNHEY, CDR2 SMNVEV (reference sequence). The CDR3 contains 16 residues. Trimming left V 4 bases short and J 2 bases short, with 16 bases between. CDR3 sequence: CASSWDLEGLTDTQYF. The CDR3 nucleotides read TGTGCCAGCAGTTGGGATTTGGAGGGCCTCACAGATACGCAGTATTTT.

This clonotype is categorized as medium-sized. The V call is TRBV7-9, the J call TRBJ1-4; 8 nucleotides align to TRBD1. The V segment lost 8 bases and the J segment 10 bases; nucleotides outside the gene matches: 18. The CDR3 is 16 amino acids. Germline V CDR1 and CDR2: SEHNR, FQNEAQ (reference sequence). CDR3 protein: CASEFNVGTGGGKLFF. The CDR3 nucleotides are TGTGCCAGCGAATTCAACGTCGGGACAGGCGGGGGAAAACTGTTTTTT.

This clonotype was picked up a small number of times. The chain uses TRBV29-1 and TRBJ2-3; 15 nucleotides align to TRBD2. CDR1 is SQVTM and CDR2 is ANQGSEA in the germline V gene. V shed 6 bases, J shed 0 bases, and the junction held 7 bases outside the gene matches. The CDR3 has 17 residues. CDR3 loop: CSVGLAGGPRSTDTQYF. Written as DNA, the CDR3 is TGCAGCGTAGGACTAGCGGGAGGGCCTAGGAGCACAGATACGCAGTATTTT.

V gene TRBV20-1 combines with J gene TRBJ1-2, with TRBD1 identical over 11 bases. V was pared by 5 bases and J by 3 bases, with 14 bases of the junction left unmatched. CDR3 size: 17 residues. Germline CDR1 DFQATT, CDR2 SNEGSKA (reference sequence). Here the CDR3 reads CSALLGTGGSRDYGYTF. The DNA for the CDR3 is TGCAGTGCTCTCCTCGGGACAGGGGGTTCCAGGGACTATGGCTACACCTTC.

This clonotype has only a few counts. The CDR3 here is CASSPPRGRAENTIYF. DNA for the CDR3: TGTGCCAGCAGTCCCCCACGAGGAAGGGCTGAAAACACCATATATTTT. The chain joins TRBV6-1 to TRBJ1-3; D is unclear. This CDR3 is 16 amino acids long. Germline CDR1 is MNHNS and CDR2 is SASEGT. Between the trimmed V and J ends, which lost 5 bases and 6 bases, there was a span of 20 bases.

Relative to its sample, this clonotype is medium-sized. The rearrangement uses TRBV5-4 and TRBJ1-6; D gene unclear. V lost 2 bases, J lost 10 bases, and 7 bases lay in between. The CDR3 consists of 12 residues. CDR1 and CDR2 from the germline V gene are SGHNT and YYREEE (reference sequence). CDR3 coding DNA: TGTGCCAGCAGCTTTCCTGGGTCACCCCTCCACTTT. Translated: CASSFPGSPLHF.

Within the sample, this clonotype is medium-sized. The CDR3: CASIPDLNYGYTF. CDR3 nucleotides: TGTGCCTCCATCCCCGACCTTAACTATGGCTACACCTTC. The V and J genes are TRBV10-3 and TRBJ1-2; D gene unclear. This CDR3 comprises 13 residues. The V end was cut by 11 bases, the J end by 1 base, with 14 bases between. Germline-derived CDR1 and CDR2 are ENHRY and SYGVKD.

Within the sample, this clonotype is medium-sized. V and J are TRBV19 and TRBJ2-1; 12 bases line up with TRBD2. This CDR3 comprises 15 residues. Per germline, CDR1 LNHDA and CDR2 SQIVND (reference sequence). V shed 5 bases, J shed 7 bases, and the junction held 6 bases outside the gene matches. The CDR3 sequence is CASSAGTSGWNEQFF. CDR3 nucleotide sequence: TGTGCCAGTAGTGCCGGGACTAGCGGGTGGAATGAGCAGTTCTTC.

By frequency in the sample, this clonotype is medium-sized. The chain combines TRBV5-6 with TRBJ1-1, with a weak D call TRBD1 (5 bases). The CDR3 length is 14 residues. Germline V CDR1 and CDR2: SGHDT, YYEEEE. Trimming cost V 3 bases and J 4 bases, with 13 bases left between them. The CDR3 loop is CASSSSGRGTEAFF. DNA of the CDR3: TGTGCCAGCAGCTCCTCCGGGAGGGGCACTGAAGCTTTCTTT.

The V gene is TRBV29-1, the J gene TRBJ2-1; D possibly corresponds to TRBD2 (6 bases). V lost 3 bases and J lost 4, with 10 bases in between. This CDR3 spans 13 amino acids. Per the germline V gene, CDR1 is SQVTM and CDR2 is ANQGSEA. The CDR3 bases are TGCAGCGTTGAGGGAGGCGAGTACAATGAGCAGTTCTTC. As protein: CSVEGGEYNEQFF.

This clonotype appeared a few times. The chain carries TRBV27 and TRBJ2-3; the match to TRBD1 covers 8 bases. Per germline, CDR1 MNHEY and CDR2 SMNVEV (reference sequence). The CDR3 loop spans 16 amino acids. The V gene end was trimmed by 2 bases and the J gene end by 6 bases; junction bases not matched to a gene: 10. The CDR3 loop is CASSLLGQGAKDTQYF. The CDR3 DNA sequence: TGTGCCAGCAGTTTACTCGGGCAGGGGGCGAAGGATACGCAGTATTTT.

The chain has TRBV14 and TRBJ2-3; no definite D call. V lost 4 bases, J lost 8 bases, and 7 bases lay in between. CDR1 is SGHDN, CDR2 FVKESK, per germline. This CDR3 comprises 11 residues. CDR3 in amino acids: CASSPSGTQYF. The CDR3 bases are TGTGCCAGCAGCCCCTCGGGTACGCAGTATTTT.

In regard to this clonotype: A much larger clone sits a single nucleotide away, making a read error possible. V usage is TRBV18 and J usage is TRBJ2-3, with D possibly TRBD2 on 7 matching bases. V lost 0 bases, J lost 8 bases, and 21 bases lay in between. There are 17 residues in the CDR3. The germline CDR1 and CDR2 sequences are KGHSH and LQKENI. This CDR3 reads CASSPPTRGRGVGTQYF. For the CDR3, the DNA is TGTGCCAGCTCACCACCCACTAGGGGGAGGGGAGTGGGTACGCAGTATTTT.

CDR3 in amino acids: CASSDQGGGRETQYF. In DNA form, the CDR3 reads TGCGCCAGCAGCGATCAGGGGGGAGGCCGAGAGACCCAGTACTTC. This chain connects TRBV5-1 to TRBJ2-5; the D gene is possibly TRBD1 (7 bases). CDR1 SGHRS and CDR2 YFSETQ come from the germline V gene. The length of the CDR3 is 15 residues. Deletions cut 4 bases from V and 4 bases from J, with 17 bases between. The variable domain in full, with the rest retrieved from reference TRBV5-1 and TRBJ2-5, is KAGVTQTPRYLIKTRGQQVTLSCSPISGHRSVSWYQQTPGQGLQFLFEYFSETQRNKGNFPGRFSGRQFSNSRSEMNVSTLELGDSALYLCASSDQGGGRETQYFGPGTRLLVL.

The gene calls are TRBV19 and TRBJ1-1, with TRBD1 matching over 7 bases. V lost 5 bases to trimming and J lost 4 bases; unmatched junction nucleotides: 7. The CDR3 loop spans 14 amino acids. The V gene's germline CDR1 is LNHDA and CDR2 SQIVND (reference sequence). DNA for the CDR3: TGTGCCAGTAGTGCACAGGGGTCCCCCACTGAAGCTTTCTTT. It yields the protein CASSAQGSPTEAFF.

This clonotype is medium-sized in the sample. The chain uses TRBV15 and TRBJ2-5, with a tentative D call TRBD2 (6 bases). The CDR3 has 16 amino acids. In germline, CDR1 is LNHNV, CDR2 YYDKDF (reference sequence). V lost 0 bases and J lost 4, with 15 bases in between. The CDR3 nucleotides read TGTGCCACCAGCAGAGAGATTGGAGGGATAGGAGAGACCCAGTACTTC. This gives the protein CATSREIGGIGETQYF.

CDR3 amino acids: CSAPTGANEQYF. The CDR3 DNA follows: TGCAGTGCTCCGACCGGGGCTAACGAGCAGTACTTC. V gene TRBV20-1 combines with J gene TRBJ2-7, with D possibly called TRBD1 or TRBD2 (5 bases each). Trimming removed 5 bases at V and 5 bases at J, with 13 bases between. The CDR3 has 12 amino acids. CDR1 and CDR2 (germline): DFQATT, SNEGSKA (reference sequence).